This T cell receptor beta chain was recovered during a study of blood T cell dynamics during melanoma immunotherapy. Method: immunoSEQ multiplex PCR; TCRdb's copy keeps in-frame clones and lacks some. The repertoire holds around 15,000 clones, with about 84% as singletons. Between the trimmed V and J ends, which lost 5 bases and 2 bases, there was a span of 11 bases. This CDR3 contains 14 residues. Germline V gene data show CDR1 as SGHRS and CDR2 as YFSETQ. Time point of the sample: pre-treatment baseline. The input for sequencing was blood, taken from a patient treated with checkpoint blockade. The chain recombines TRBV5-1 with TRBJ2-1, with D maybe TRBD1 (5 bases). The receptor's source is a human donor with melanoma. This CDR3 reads CASSRDRAYNEQFF. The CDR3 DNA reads TGCGCCAGCAGTCGTGACAGAGCCTACAATGAGCAGTTCTTC.